This T cell receptor beta chain is from a study of T cell responses to AZD1222 COVID-19 vaccine. General study points: Spike-specific TCR breadth rose after two AZD1222 doses, and depth rose as well. All repertoire sampling was performed exclusively after the peak T cell response.

The table came from immunoSEQ multiplex PCR; TCRdb's copy has only in-frame clones and leaves some out. This sample carries 150,000 to 200,000 clones, roughly 93% of them seen once, and the ten largest clones take roughly 0.99%. Trimming shortened V by 3 bases and J by 0 bases, and 5 bases separated the two germline ends. The germline V gene encodes CDR1 SGHAT and CDR2 FQNNGV. There are 14 residues in the CDR3. Details on this clone: Its antigen is currently unknown.

The J gene is TRBJ1-4, the V gene TRBV11-2; D ambiguous. The specimen was peripheral blood, collected on day 0 of AZD1222 vaccination. This sequence originates from an adult in good health. The CDR3 region is CASSFGTTNEKLFF. The CDR3 nucleotides are TGTGCCAGCAGCTTCGGTACAACTAATGAAAAACTGTTTTTT. Complete variable domain (other parts from reference TRBV11-2 and TRBJ1-4): EAGVAQSPRYKIIEKRQSVAFWCNPISGHATLYWYQQILGQGPKLLIQFQNNGVVDDSQLPKDRFSAERLKGVDSTLKIQPAKLEDSAVYLCASSFGTTNEKLFFGSGTQLSVL.